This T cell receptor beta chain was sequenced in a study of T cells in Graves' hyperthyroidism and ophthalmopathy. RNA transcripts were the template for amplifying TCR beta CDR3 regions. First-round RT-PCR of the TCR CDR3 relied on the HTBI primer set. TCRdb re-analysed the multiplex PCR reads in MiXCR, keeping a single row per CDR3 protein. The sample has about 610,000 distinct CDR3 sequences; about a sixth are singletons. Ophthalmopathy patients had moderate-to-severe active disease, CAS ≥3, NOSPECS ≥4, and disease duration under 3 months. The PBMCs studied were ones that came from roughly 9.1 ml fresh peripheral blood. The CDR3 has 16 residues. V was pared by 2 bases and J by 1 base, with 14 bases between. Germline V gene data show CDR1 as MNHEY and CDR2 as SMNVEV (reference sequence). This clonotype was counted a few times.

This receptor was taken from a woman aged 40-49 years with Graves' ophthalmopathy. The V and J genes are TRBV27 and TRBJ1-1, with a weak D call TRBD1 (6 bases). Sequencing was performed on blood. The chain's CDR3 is CASSLIGGPPNTEAFF. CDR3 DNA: TGTGCCAGCAGTTTAATTGGGGGGCCCCCGAACACTGAAGCTTTCTTT.